This T cell receptor (beta chain) was found in a study of human T cells and chemical hapten exposure. Study at large: The use of 2% DPC on approximately 2 cm by approximately 2 cm of upper inner arm skin constituted sensitization.

Noted time point: patch test 1, 2 weeks after DPC sensitization. Specified treatment: therapeutic diphenylcyclopropenone sensitization with weekly scalp DPC. This clonotype was seen more than once but under ten times. TCRdb used MiXCR to reprocess the RACE reads, holding one entry per CDR3 protein. This repertoire shows approximately 100,000 distinct CDR3 sequences, around 10% found once; its top ten account for under 4.5%. V shed 5 bases and J 5 bases; nucleotides not matched to a gene: 2. The CDR3 is 13 amino acids. Per germline, CDR1 MNHNY and CDR2 SVGAGI (reference sequence). V is TRBV6-6 and J is TRBJ1-4; 7 nucleotides align to TRBD1. The receptor was isolated from a woman aged 40 to 49 with alopecia areata. Some clones in this sample may be carry-over from other donors' samples. The material was whole blood, obtained in connection with sensitization to the hapten diphenylcyclopropenone (DPC). The DNA for the CDR3 is TGTGCCAGCAGTCCGACAGGGAATGAAAAACTGTTTTTT. This sequence encodes CASSPTGNEKLFF.